These 9 T cell receptor beta chains share one sample of origin, sequenced in a study of cytomegalovirus exposure and HLA in healthy donors. It was with 60 Vbeta and 13 Jbeta primers that the PCR ran. Sequencing used immunoSEQ multiplex PCR; TCRdb keeps in-frame clones, though not all of them. The data show 150,000 to 200,000 clones, 84% seen once. Sequenced sample: PBMCs. The receptors were gathered from a man younger than 30 in good health and CMV-seronegative.

The V call is TRBV5-6, the J call TRBJ1-1; D call uncertain. This CDR3 spans 15 amino acids. Trimming pared 4 bases from V and 4 bases from J, leaving 17 bases between. In germline, CDR1 is SGHDT, CDR2 YYEEEE. CDR3 loop: CASSPGGGRRTEAFF. In DNA form, the CDR3 reads TGTGCCAGCAGCCCTGGAGGAGGACGCCGCACTGAAGCTTTCTTT.

The genes are TRBV27 and TRBJ2-3, with a weak D call TRBD2 (5 bases). This CDR3 contains 14 residues. V lost 5 bases to trimming and J lost 6 bases, with 15 bases between them. Looked up from germline, CDR1 is MNHEY and CDR2 is SMNVEV (reference sequence). The CDR3 is CASSRRSSSDTQYF. CDR3 DNA: TGTGCCAGCAGTAGGAGGTCTAGTTCGGATACGCAGTATTTT.

The genes are TRBV27 and TRBJ2-1; no firm D call. The germline V and J ends were trimmed by 5 bases and 0 bases, with 14 bases remaining between them. CDR1 and CDR2 (germline): MNHEY, SMNVEV (reference sequence). The CDR3 runs to 16 residues. The CDR3 protein is CASSPLSRSSYNEQFF. The CDR3 nucleotides read TGTGCCAGCAGTCCCCTTTCACGGAGCTCCTACAATGAGCAGTTCTTC.

The chain carries TRBV14 and TRBJ2-7, with D possibly TRBD2 on 5 matching bases. The CDR3 extends over 20 amino acids. From germline, CDR1 is SGHDN and CDR2 FVKESK. Trimming removed 4 bases at V and 4 bases at J, with 32 bases between. CDR3 sequence: CASSPLRRVVDPARSYEQYF. CDR3 sequence (DNA): TGTGCCAGCAGCCCCCTAAGGCGGGTCGTGGACCCCGCCCGTTCTTACGAGCAGTACTTC.

The CDR3 coding sequence is TGTGCCAGCAGTTTTGGGGGAGGACTCTACGAGCAGTACTTC. Residues: CASSFGGGLYEQYF. V and J are TRBV6-5 and TRBJ2-7; possible D gene TRBD2, 6 bases. The V gene's germline CDR1 is MNHEY and CDR2 SVGAGI. The CDR3 sequence is 14 residues long. V lost 4 bases to trimming and J lost 3 bases, with 13 bases between them.

The rearrangement uses TRBV10-3 and TRBJ2-3; 7 nucleotides line up with TRBD2. From germline, CDR1 is ENHRY and CDR2 SYGVKD. The V segment lost 3 bases and the J segment 5 bases; nucleotides outside the gene matches: 8. The CDR3 loop spans 15 amino acids. CDR3 sequence (DNA): TGTGCCATCAGTGAAGCCCGACTAGCCAGAGATACGCAGTATTTT. Translating gives CAISEARLARDTQYF.

This clone was counted a few times. CDR3 DNA sequence: TGTGCCAGCAGCTTGCGTTGGTACAATGAGCAGTTCTTC. The encoded protein is CASSLRWYNEQFF. This sequence joins TRBV28 and TRBJ2-1; D gene uncertain. CDR1 is MDHEN and CDR2 is SYDVKM in the germline V gene. V dropped 6 bases and J dropped 4 bases, with 10 bases sitting between them. CDR3 length equals 13 residues.

CDR3 region: CASSSTPSGSGELFF. CDR3 nucleotides: TGTGCCAGCAGCTCCACGCCCAGTGGCTCCGGGGAGCTGTTTTTT. The gene calls are TRBV7-6 and TRBJ2-2, with D unresolved. Trimming left V 4 bases short and J 6 bases short, with 15 bases between. Germline-derived CDR1 and CDR2 are SGHVS and FNYEAQ. There are 15 residues in the CDR3.

This clone was counted between two and nine times. This chain joins TRBV9 and TRBJ2-3, with TRBD2 matching over 7 bases. V was clipped by 0 bases and J by 0 bases; unmatched bases: 7. The germline CDR1 and CDR2 sequences are SGDLS and YYNGEE. CDR3 length equals 17 residues. The CDR3 DNA follows: TGTGCCAGCAGCGTAGCGGGGGGAGCTCGTAGCACAGATACGCAGTATTTT. Translated, it gives CASSVAGGARSTDTQYF.